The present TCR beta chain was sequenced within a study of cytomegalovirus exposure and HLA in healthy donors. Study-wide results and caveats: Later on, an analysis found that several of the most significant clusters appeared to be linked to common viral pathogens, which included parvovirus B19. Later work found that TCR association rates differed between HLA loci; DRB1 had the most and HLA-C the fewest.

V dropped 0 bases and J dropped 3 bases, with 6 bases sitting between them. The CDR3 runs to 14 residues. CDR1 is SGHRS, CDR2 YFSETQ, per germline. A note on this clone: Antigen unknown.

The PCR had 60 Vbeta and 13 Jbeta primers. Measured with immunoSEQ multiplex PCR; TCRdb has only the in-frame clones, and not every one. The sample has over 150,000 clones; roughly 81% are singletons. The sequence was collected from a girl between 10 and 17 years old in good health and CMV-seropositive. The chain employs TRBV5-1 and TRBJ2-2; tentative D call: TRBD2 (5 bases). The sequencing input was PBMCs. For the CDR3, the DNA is TGCGCCAGCAGCTTGGGGCGGGACACCGGGGAGCTGTTTTTT. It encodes CASSLGRDTGELFF.